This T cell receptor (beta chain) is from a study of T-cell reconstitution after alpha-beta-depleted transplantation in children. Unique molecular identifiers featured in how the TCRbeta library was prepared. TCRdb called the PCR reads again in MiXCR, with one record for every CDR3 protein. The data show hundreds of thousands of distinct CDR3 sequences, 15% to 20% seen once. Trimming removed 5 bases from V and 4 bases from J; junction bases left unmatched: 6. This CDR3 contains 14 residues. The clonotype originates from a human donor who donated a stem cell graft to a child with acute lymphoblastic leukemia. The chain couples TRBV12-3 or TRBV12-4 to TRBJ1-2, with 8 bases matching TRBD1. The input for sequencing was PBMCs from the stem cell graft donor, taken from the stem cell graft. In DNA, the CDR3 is TGTGCCAGCAGTGACAGGGGCGCCGGCTATGGCTACACCTTC. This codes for CASSDRGAGYGYTF.